This T cell receptor (beta chain) emerged from a study of Graves' ophthalmopathy and Graves' hyperthyroidism. Study results and limitations: Blood also carried most expanded thyroid clonotypes exceeding 0.001 frequency.

Amplification from RNA transcripts yielded the TCR beta CDR3 regions. First-round RT-PCR with HTBI primers preceded a second-round multiplex PCR. TCRdb fed the multiplex PCR reads into MiXCR, producing one record per CDR3 protein. The data contain approximately 700,000 distinct CDR3 sequences, about 38% of them singletons. Other autoimmune diseases, uncontrolled infections, pregnancy or lactation excluded patients from enrollment. On this clonotype itself: Its antigen is undetermined.

This CDR3 contains 16 residues. The V gene lost 0 bases and the J gene lost 3 bases, with 15 bases spanning the gap. Germline CDR1 reads MNHEY; CDR2 reads SVGAGI. The V gene is TRBV6-5, the J gene TRBJ2-7; D gene ambiguous. The sample was peripheral blood. The clonotype was recovered from an adult man with Graves' ophthalmopathy. The CDR3 nucleotides are TGTGCCAGCAGTTACTCGGGCGTCGGGCAGTACTACGAGCAGTACTTC. It translates to CASSYSGVGQYYEQYF.